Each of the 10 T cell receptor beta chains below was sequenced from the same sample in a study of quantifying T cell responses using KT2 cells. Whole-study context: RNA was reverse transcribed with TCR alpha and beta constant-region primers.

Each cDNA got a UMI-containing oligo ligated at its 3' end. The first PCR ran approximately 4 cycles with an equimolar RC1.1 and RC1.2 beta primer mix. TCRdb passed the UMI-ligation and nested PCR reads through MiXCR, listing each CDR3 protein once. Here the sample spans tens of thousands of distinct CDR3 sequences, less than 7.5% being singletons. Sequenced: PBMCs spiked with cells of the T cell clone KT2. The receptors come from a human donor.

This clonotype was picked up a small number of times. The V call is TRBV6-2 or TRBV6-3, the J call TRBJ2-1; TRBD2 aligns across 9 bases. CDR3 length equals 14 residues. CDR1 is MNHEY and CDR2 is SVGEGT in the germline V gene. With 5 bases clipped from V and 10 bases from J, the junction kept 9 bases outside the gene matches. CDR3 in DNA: TGTGCCAGCAGTCCTTTAGCGGGAGCTGGGGAGCAGTTCTTC. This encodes CASSPLAGAGEQFF.

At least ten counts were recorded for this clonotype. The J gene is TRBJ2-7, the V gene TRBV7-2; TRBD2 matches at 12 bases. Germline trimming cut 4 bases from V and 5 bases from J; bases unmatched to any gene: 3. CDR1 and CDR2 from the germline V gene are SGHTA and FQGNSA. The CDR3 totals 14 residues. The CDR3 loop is CASSWTSGADEQYF. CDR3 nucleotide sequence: TGTGCCAGCAGCTGGACTAGCGGGGCGGACGAGCAGTACTTC.

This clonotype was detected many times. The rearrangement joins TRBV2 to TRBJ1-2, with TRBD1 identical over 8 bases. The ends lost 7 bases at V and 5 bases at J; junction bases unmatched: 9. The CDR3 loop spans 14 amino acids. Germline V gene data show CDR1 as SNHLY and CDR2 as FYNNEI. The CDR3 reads CASTGLGQGYGYTF. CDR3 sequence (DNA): TGTGCCAGCACTGGCCTAGGACAGGGATATGGCTACACCTTC. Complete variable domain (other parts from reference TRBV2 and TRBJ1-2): EPEVTQTPSHQVTQMGQEVILRCVPISNHLYFYWYRQILGQKVEFLVSFYNNEISEKSEIFDDQFSVERPDGSNFTLKIRSTKLEDSAMYFCASTGLGQGYGYTFGSGTRLTVV.

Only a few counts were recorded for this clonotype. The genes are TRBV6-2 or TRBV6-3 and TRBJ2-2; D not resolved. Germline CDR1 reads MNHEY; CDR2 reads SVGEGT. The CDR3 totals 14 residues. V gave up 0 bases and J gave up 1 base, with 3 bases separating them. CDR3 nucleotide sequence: TGTGCCAGCAGTTACTCGATGAACACCGGGGAGCTGTTTTTT. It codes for CASSYSMNTGELFF.

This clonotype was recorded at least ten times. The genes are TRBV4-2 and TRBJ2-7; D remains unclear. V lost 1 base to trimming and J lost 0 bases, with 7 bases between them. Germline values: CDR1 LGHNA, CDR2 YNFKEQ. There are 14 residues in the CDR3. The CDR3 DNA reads TGTGCCAGCAGCCAAGTCGGGCACTCCTACGAGCAGTACTTC. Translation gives CASSQVGHSYEQYF.

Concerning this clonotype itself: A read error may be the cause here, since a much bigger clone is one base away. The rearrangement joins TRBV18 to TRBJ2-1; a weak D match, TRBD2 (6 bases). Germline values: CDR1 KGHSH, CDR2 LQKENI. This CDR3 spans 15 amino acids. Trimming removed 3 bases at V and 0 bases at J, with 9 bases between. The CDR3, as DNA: TGTGCCAGCTCACCGAACGGGGGCTCCTACAATGAGCAGTTCTTC. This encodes CASSPNGGSYNEQFF.

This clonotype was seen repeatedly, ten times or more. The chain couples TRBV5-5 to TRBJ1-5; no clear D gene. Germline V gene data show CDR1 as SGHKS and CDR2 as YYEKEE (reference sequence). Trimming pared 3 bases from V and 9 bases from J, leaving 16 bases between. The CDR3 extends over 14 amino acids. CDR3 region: CASSWMGRDAPQHF. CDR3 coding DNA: TGTGCCAGCAGCTGGATGGGGAGAGATGCGCCCCAGCATTTT.

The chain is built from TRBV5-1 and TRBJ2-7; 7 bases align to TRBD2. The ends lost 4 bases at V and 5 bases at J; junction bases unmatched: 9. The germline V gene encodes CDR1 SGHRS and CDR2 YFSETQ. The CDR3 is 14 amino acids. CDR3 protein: CASSHRTSSNEQYF. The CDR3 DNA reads TGCGCCAGCAGCCACCGGACTAGTTCGAACGAGCAGTACTTC.

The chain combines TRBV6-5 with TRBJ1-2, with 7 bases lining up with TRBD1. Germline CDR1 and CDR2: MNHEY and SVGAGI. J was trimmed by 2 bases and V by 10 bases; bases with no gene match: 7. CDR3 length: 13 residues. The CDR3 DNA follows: TGTGCCACCGGCGCGGACAGGAACTATGGCTACACCTTC. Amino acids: CATGADRNYGYTF.

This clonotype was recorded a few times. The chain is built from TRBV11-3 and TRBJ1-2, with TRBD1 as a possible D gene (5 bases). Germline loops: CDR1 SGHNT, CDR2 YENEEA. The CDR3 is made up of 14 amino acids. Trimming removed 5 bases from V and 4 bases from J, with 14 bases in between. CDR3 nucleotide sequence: TGTGCCAGCAGCGTCGGACACCCAACCTATGGCTACACCTTC. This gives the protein CASSVGHPTYGYTF.